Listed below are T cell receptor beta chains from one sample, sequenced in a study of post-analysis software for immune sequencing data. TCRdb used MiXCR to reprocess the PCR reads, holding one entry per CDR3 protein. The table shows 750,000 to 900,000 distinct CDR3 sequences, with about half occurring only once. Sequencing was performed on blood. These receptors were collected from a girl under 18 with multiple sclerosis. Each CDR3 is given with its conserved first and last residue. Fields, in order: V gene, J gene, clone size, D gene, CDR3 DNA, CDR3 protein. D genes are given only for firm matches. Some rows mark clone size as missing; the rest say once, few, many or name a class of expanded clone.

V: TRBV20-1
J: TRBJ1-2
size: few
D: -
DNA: TGCAGTGCTAGAAACCGACAGACCTATGGCTACACCTTC
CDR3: CSARNRQTYGYTF

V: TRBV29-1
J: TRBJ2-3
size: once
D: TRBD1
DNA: TGCAGCGTTGTGGGGGACAGGGGGCCGGATACGCAGTATTTT
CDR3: CSVVGDRGPDTQYF

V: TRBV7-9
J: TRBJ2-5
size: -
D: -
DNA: TGTACCAGCAGCTGGTGGAGAGGAGAGACCCAGTACTTC
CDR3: CTSSWWRGETQYF

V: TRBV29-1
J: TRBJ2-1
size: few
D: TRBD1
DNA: TGCAGCGGATCCAAATATCTCGGGACAGAGCCGCGTGAGCAGTTCTTC
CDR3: CSGSKYLGTEPREQFF

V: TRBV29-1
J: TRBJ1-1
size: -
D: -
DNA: TGCAGCGTTGTGGGTTGGGAGAAGAACACTGAAGCTTTCTTT
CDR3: CSVVGWEKNTEAFF

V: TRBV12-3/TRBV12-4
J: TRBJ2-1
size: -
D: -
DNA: TGTGCCAGCAGTTCCCCCGGACTAATCAGGGAGCAGTTCTTC
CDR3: CASSSPGLIREQFF

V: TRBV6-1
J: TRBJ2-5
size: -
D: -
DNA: TGTGCCAGCAGGGCCCCCAGTGAGACCCAGTACTTC
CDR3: CASRAPSETQYF

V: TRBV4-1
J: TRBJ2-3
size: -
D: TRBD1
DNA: TGCGCCAGCAGCCAAGAGGACAGGTCCACAGATACGCAGTATTTT
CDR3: CASSQEDRSTDTQYF

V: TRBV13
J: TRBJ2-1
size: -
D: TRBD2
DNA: TGTGCCAGCAGCTTAGAGACTAGCGGGCCGCATGGCTCCTACAATGAGCAGTTCTTC
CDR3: CASSLETSGPHGSYNEQFF

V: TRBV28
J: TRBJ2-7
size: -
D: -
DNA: TGTGCCAGCAGTCCCCCCAGGACTATCGTGGGCCTGTACGAGCAGTACTTC
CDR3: CASSPPRTIVGLYEQYF

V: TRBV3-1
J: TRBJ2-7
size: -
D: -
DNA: TGTGCCAGCAGCCAGACCGACGAGCAGTACTTC
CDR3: CASSQTDEQYF

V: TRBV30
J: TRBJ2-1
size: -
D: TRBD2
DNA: TGTGCCTGGAGAAGACTAGCGGGAGTTGGGGGACAGTTCTTC
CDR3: CAWRRLAGVGGQFF

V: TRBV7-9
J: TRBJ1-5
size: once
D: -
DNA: TGTGCCAGCAGCCACCAGGGGAATCAGCCCCAGCATTTT
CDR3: CASSHQGNQPQHF

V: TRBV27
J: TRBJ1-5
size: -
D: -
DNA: TGTGCCAGCAGTGCGTCTACTTGGGGGGCGAGCAATCAGCCCCAGCATTTT
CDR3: CASSASTWGASNQPQHF

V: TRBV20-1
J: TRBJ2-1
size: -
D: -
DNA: TGCAGTGCTAGAGACCGTCGGGCCTATAGACGTAGTGAGCAGTTCTTC
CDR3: CSARDRRAYRRSEQFF

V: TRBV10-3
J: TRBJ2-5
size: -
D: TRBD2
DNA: TGTGCCATCAGCCTAGCGGCGCAAGAGACCCAGTACTTC
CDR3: CAISLAAQETQYF

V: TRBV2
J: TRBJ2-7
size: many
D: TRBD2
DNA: TGTGCCAGCAGTACGGGACTAGCGGCCTACGAGCAGTACTTC
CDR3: CASSTGLAAYEQYF

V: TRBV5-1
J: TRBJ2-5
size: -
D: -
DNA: TGCGCCAGCAGCTTGGATGGGCGTAAAGAGACCCAGTACTTC
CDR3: CASSLDGRKETQYF

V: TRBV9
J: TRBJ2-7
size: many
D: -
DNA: TGTGCCAGCAGCGTATCCCCACAGGGCGAGCAGTACTTC
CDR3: CASSVSPQGEQYF

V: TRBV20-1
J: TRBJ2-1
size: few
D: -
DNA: TGCAGTGCTAGAGATTGGCAGGGCAGCTCCTACAATGAGCAGTTCTTC
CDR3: CSARDWQGSSYNEQFF